These 20 T cell receptor beta chains were all obtained from the same sample, sequenced in a study of T cell changes during pregnancy in multiple sclerosis. TCRdb's table, derived via immunoSEQ multiplex PCR, lists solely in-frame clones and lacks some. Of about 61,000 clones in the sample, about 88% were seen once. The specimen was peripheral blood, collected in the first trimester of pregnancy. These receptor sequences come from a female donor in good health, enrolled as a control in a pregnancy study.

This chain uses TRBV2 with TRBJ2-3; 7 nucleotides agree with TRBD2. V lost 0 bases and J lost 10; bases outside the gene matches: 4. Germline loops: CDR1 SNHLY, CDR2 FYNNEI. The CDR3 is 13 amino acids. CDR3 in amino acids: CASSEALGRAQYF. The DNA of the CDR3 is TGTGCCAGCAGTGAAGCGCTAGGGAGGGCGCAGTATTTT.

The chain recombines TRBV6-4 with TRBJ2-1, with TRBD2 matching 9 bases. Germline-derived CDR1 and CDR2 are MRHNA and SNTAGT. V gave up 4 bases and J gave up 2 bases; unmatched junction bases: 3. The CDR3 contains 15 residues. The CDR3 bases are TGTGCCAGCAGTGCAGCGGGGGGTCCCTACAATGAGCAGTTCTTC. Amino acids: CASSAAGGPYNEQFF.

The chain employs TRBV10-3 and TRBJ2-2; 13 bases fit TRBD2. Germline trimming cut 11 bases from V and 4 bases from J; bases unmatched to any gene: 10. The CDR3 is 16 residues long. The germline CDR1 and CDR2 sequences are ENHRY and SYGVKD. The CDR3, as DNA: TGTGCCTCGCGGACTAGCGGGAGTGAGAGCACCGGGGAGCTGTTTTTT. It encodes CASRTSGSESTGELFF.

This clone was seen a single time. The V gene is TRBV5-6, the J gene TRBJ2-3; the match to TRBD2 covers 7 bases. CDR3 length: 14 amino acids. V was pared by 4 bases and J by 2 bases, with 4 bases of the junction left unmatched. CDR1 and CDR2 (germline): SGHDT, YYEEEE. As DNA, the CDR3 is TGTGCCAGCAGCATCGGGGGGTTCACAGATACGCAGTATTTT. Amino acid sequence: CASSIGGFTDTQYF.

This chain links TRBV20-1 with TRBJ1-1, with a weak D call TRBD1 (6 bases). The V end was cut by 8 bases, the J end by 2 bases, with 9 bases between. In germline, CDR1 is DFQATT, CDR2 SNEGSKA (reference sequence). This CDR3 region has 11 residues. The DNA of the CDR3 is TGCAGTCCGGACAGAAACACTGAAGCTTTCTTT. As protein: CSPDRNTEAFF.

V and J are TRBV28 and TRBJ2-1, with 10 positions matching TRBD1. The CDR3 length is 14 residues. Germline V gene sequence: CDR1 MDHEN, CDR2 SYDVKM. The V and J ends lost 4 bases and 5 bases, in that order; junction bases with no gene match: 2. The DNA of the CDR3 is TGTGCCAGCAGTTCAGGGACAGGGGACAATGAGCAGTTCTTC. This gives the protein CASSSGTGDNEQFF.

The chain links TRBV7-9 to TRBJ1-2; TRBD1 matches 9 bases. CDR1 and CDR2 (germline): SEHNR, FQNEAQ (reference sequence). V lost 2 bases, J lost 6 bases, and 7 bases stayed unmatched. The CDR3 has 15 residues. CDR3 coding DNA: TGTGCCAGCAGCTTACATACAGGGGGCTTGGATGGCTACACCTTC. This codes for CASSLHTGGLDGYTF. Based on the CDR3 plus reference TRBV7-9 and TRBJ1-2, the full variable domain is DTGVSQNPRHKITKRGQNVTFRCDPISEHNRLYWYRQTLGQGPEFLTYFQNEAQLEKSRLLSDRFSAERPKGSFSTLEIQRTEQGDSAMYLCASSLHTGGLDGYTFGSGTRLTVV.

The genes are TRBV25-1 and TRBJ1-3; perhaps TRBD1 as D (6 bases). CDR1 MGHDK and CDR2 SYGVNS come from the germline V gene. The germline V and J ends were trimmed by 1 base and 9 bases, with 19 bases remaining between them. CDR3 size: 16 residues. CDR3 nucleotides: TGTGCCAGCAGTGAATGGAGGACAGACCCAGGAGGCACCATATATTTT. This gives the protein CASSEWRTDPGGTIYF.

The chain links TRBV19 to TRBJ2-7; 10 bases are a match to TRBD2. Germline V gene sequence: CDR1 LNHDA, CDR2 SQIVND (reference sequence). There are 15 residues in the CDR3. The ends lost 6 bases at V and 3 bases at J; junction bases unmatched: 8. The CDR3 protein is CASRPSGRAFYEQYF. CDR3 coding DNA: TGTGCCAGTAGACCCAGCGGGAGGGCCTTCTACGAGCAGTACTTC.

V is TRBV5-6 and J is TRBJ2-5; D is unclear. V gave up 2 bases and J gave up 11 bases, with 25 bases separating them. The CDR3 spans 16 residues. CDR1 is SGHDT and CDR2 is YYEEEE in the germline V gene. The CDR3 protein is CASSFGIPPIVKEQYF. DNA for the CDR3: TGTGCCAGCAGCTTCGGAATACCCCCGATCGTTAAGGAGCAGTACTTC.

V and J are TRBV19 and TRBJ1-5, with a weak D call TRBD1 (5 bases). Germline values: CDR1 LNHDA, CDR2 SQIVND (reference sequence). Trimming removed 9 bases at V and 9 bases at J, with 9 bases between. CDR3 length equals 10 residues. CDR3 nucleotides: TGTGCCAGCGGGGGGAGGCCCCAGCATTTT. Translating it yields CASGGRPQHF.

This clone was seen only a few times. CDR3 amino acids: CASSVAVYNEQFF. The CDR3 DNA sequence: TGTGCCAGTAGTGTAGCGGTCTACAATGAGCAGTTCTTC. J is TRBJ2-1 and V is TRBV19; maybe TRBD2 (6 bases). The V and J ends lost 5 bases and 3 bases respectively, with 8 bases between them. The CDR3 totals 13 residues. Germline CDR1 reads LNHDA; CDR2 reads SQIVND (reference sequence).

In its sample, this clone was seen once. This chain links TRBV5-1 with TRBJ1-4; D call uncertain. Between the trimmed V and J ends, which lost 2 bases and 7 bases, there was a span of 12 bases. Per germline, CDR1 SGHRS and CDR2 YFSETQ. The CDR3 has 14 amino acids. In DNA, the CDR3 is TGCGCCAGCAGCTTAGGAGGAGTGGGTGAAAAACTGTTTTTT. The encoded protein is CASSLGGVGEKLFF. The complete variable domain, with remaining parts taken from reference TRBV5-1 and TRBJ1-4, reads KAGVTQTPRYLIKTRGQQVTLSCSPISGHRSVSWYQQTPGQGLQFLFEYFSETQRNKGNFPGRFSGRQFSNSRSEMNVSTLELGDSALYLCASSLGGVGEKLFFGSGTQLSVL.

In this sample, this clone turned up once. The genes are TRBV27 and TRBJ2-5; TRBD2 is a possible D gene (6 bases). Trimming stripped 5 bases from V and 5 bases from J, with 12 bases between. The CDR3 is 13 residues long. Per the germline V gene, CDR1 is MNHEY and CDR2 is SMNVEV (reference sequence). DNA for the CDR3: TGTGCCAGCAGTCAGAGGGGAGGTGAGACCCAGTACTTC. Protein product: CASSQRGGETQYF.

The genes are TRBV5-1 and TRBJ1-4, with a tentative D call TRBD1 (6 bases). This CDR3 has 16 residues. CDR1 SGHRS and CDR2 YFSETQ come from the germline V gene. V was clipped by 3 bases and J by 0 bases, with 12 bases between them. CDR3 sequence (DNA): TGCGCCAGCAGCTCGGGACATTCGACAACTAATGAAAAACTGTTTTTT. Translating it yields CASSSGHSTTNEKLFF.

The CDR3 protein is CASSLEGGLYSGNTIYF. The CDR3 DNA reads TGTGCCAGCAGCTTAGAGGGCGGACTTTACTCTGGAAACACCATATATTTT. The chain carries TRBV7-9 and TRBJ1-3; D remains unclear. V was cut by 1 base and J by 0 bases, with 13 bases left in between. Germline V gene sequence: CDR1 SEHNR, CDR2 FQNEAQ (reference sequence). The CDR3 totals 17 residues. The whole variable domain, remainder taken from reference TRBV7-9 and TRBJ1-3, is DTGVSQNPRHKITKRGQNVTFRCDPISEHNRLYWYRQTLGQGPEFLTYFQNEAQLEKSRLLSDRFSAERPKGSFSTLEIQRTEQGDSAMYLCASSLEGGLYSGNTIYFGEGSWLTVV.

J is TRBJ2-1 and V is TRBV4-3, with D possibly TRBD2 on 6 matching bases. Germline V gene sequence: CDR1 LGHNA, CDR2 YSLEER. V shed 0 bases and J shed 1 base, with 10 bases lying between them. CDR3 length: 16 residues. The CDR3 nucleotides are TGCGCCAGCAGCCAAGATCGGGCGGGGTCCTACAATGAGCAGTTCTTC. It translates to CASSQDRAGSYNEQFF.

The chain joins TRBV6-1 to TRBJ2-1; 7 positions agree with TRBD2. The CDR3 has 16 amino acids. V was clipped by 4 bases and J by 3 bases; unmatched bases: 9. Germline lookup yields CDR1 MNHNS and CDR2 SASEGT. DNA of the CDR3: TGTGCCAGCAGTGGGTTTAAAAGCGGGGACTACAATGAGCAGTTCTTC. Its protein product is CASSGFKSGDYNEQFF.

The chain combines TRBV27 with TRBJ2-5, with 9 bases fitting TRBD1. With V trimmed by 2 bases and J by 1 base, 11 bases remained unmatched. CDR3 length: 18 amino acids. The germline V gene has CDR1 MNHEY and CDR2 SMNVEV (reference sequence). CDR3 sequence reads: CASSLKGTGRPSQETQYF. As DNA, the CDR3 is TGTGCCAGCAGTTTAAAGGGGACAGGGAGACCCTCCCAAGAGACCCAGTACTTC.

The count of this clone is one. The chain recombines TRBV6-4 with TRBJ1-5; 9 bases fit TRBD1. The CDR3 is 16 residues long. After removal of 6 bases from V and 6 bases from J, the junction contained 12 bases not matched to a gene. Germline loops: CDR1 MRHNA, CDR2 SNTAGT. The DNA for the CDR3 is TGTGCCAGCAGAGGAGTCCGGGACAGGGAAGGTCAGCCCCAGCATTTT. Translation: CASRGVRDREGQPQHF.